One and the same sample provided the 20 T cell receptor beta chains below, sequenced in a study of glioma-infiltrating T cells. TCR alpha and beta CDR3 regions were amplified from RNA using iRepertoire nested multiplex PCR. TCRdb re-called the multiplex PCR reads through MiXCR, storing one row per CDR3 protein. This sample has around 350,000 distinct CDR3 sequences, with about 40% found just once. The specimen sequenced was glioma tissue, nonneoplastic brain tissue, or PBMCs (not recorded which). Receptor source: a human donor with low-grade glioma or glioblastoma, undergoing nonglioma brain surgery, or in good health (not recorded which).

The rearrangement joins TRBV12-3 or TRBV12-4 to TRBJ1-1; D call uncertain. This CDR3 is built from 14 residues. Trimming stripped 9 bases from V and 2 bases from J, with 16 bases between. CDR3 DNA sequence: TGTGCCAGTAACTCTGGGCAGCCCAACACTGAAGCTTTCTTT. Its translation is CASNSGQPNTEAFF.

V is TRBV7-9 and J is TRBJ2-1; TRBD1 agrees at 7 bases. The CDR3 loop spans 16 amino acids. V shed 4 bases and J 0 bases; nucleotides not matched to a gene: 6. CDR1 is SEHNR, CDR2 FQNEAQ, per germline (reference sequence). The CDR3 here is CASSSIDRDSYNEQFF. Written as DNA, the CDR3 is TGTGCCAGCAGCTCAATCGACAGGGACTCCTACAATGAGCAGTTCTTC.

This chain uses TRBV6-2 or TRBV6-3 with TRBJ1-5; no clear D gene. V shed 4 bases and J shed 6 bases, with 10 bases lying between them. Germline-derived CDR1 and CDR2 are MNHEY and SVGEGT. This CDR3 has 13 residues. Written as DNA, the CDR3 is TGTGCCAGCAGTTCGGAGAACGGTCAGCCCCAGCATTTT. Protein sequence: CASSSENGQPQHF.

At least ten counts were recorded for this clonotype. The gene calls are TRBV6-2 or TRBV6-3 and TRBJ2-1; D is undetermined. V was trimmed by 6 bases and J by 0 bases, leaving 18 bases between them. The CDR3 totals 17 residues. Per germline, CDR1 MNHEY and CDR2 SVGEGT. CDR3: CASSPSLVLSSYNEQFF. The CDR3 DNA is TGTGCCAGCAGCCCCTCCTTGGTCCTGAGCTCCTACAATGAGCAGTTCTTC.

This clonotype was counted only a few times. The chain couples TRBV4-1 to TRBJ1-4; D is unresolved. Trimming pared 4 bases from V and 8 bases from J, leaving 17 bases between. This CDR3 spans 15 amino acids. Germline V gene sequence: CDR1 MGHRA, CDR2 YSYEKL. CDR3 bases: TGCGCCAGCAGCCCGCTTGGGAACTCCCACGAAAAACTGTTTTTT. Translating gives CASSPLGNSHEKLFF.

This chain joins TRBV19 and TRBJ2-1; D is unclear. Trimming shortened V by 6 bases and J by 3 bases, and 9 bases separated the two germline ends. Germline lookup yields CDR1 LNHDA and CDR2 SQIVND (reference sequence). The CDR3 consists of 13 residues. CDR3 loop: CASSNRYYNEQFF. The CDR3 DNA reads as TGTGCCAGTAGCAACAGATACTACAATGAGCAGTTCTTC.

V and J are TRBV4-2 and TRBJ1-3; 7 bases map to TRBD1. Trimming took 3 bases from V and 4 from J; bases not matched to a gene: 9. Looked up from germline, CDR1 is LGHNA and CDR2 is YNFKEQ. CDR3 length: 16 amino acids. CDR3 bases: TGTGCCAGCAGCCAGGACCGACAGGGCACGGGAAACACCATATATTTT. Translated, it gives CASSQDRQGTGNTIYF.

This clonotype came up a few times. The chain combines TRBV20-1 with TRBJ2-7, with 10 bases aligning to TRBD2. Germline CDR1 and CDR2: DFQATT and SNEGSKA (reference sequence). J gave up 0 bases and V 4 bases, and 9 bases lay outside the gene matches. There are 16 residues in the CDR3. This CDR3 reads CSAKILLAGVSYEQYF. The CDR3 bases are TGCAGTGCTAAGATCCTTCTAGCGGGAGTCTCCTACGAGCAGTACTTC.

This clonotype has a handful of counts. This chain links TRBV7-2 with TRBJ2-1; D is perhaps TRBD1 or TRBD2 (5 bases each). Trimming pared 5 bases from V and 6 bases from J, leaving 20 bases between. This CDR3 spans 16 amino acids. The V gene's germline CDR1 is SGHTA and CDR2 FQGNSA. This CDR3 is CASSSPGTNPTNEQFF. The CDR3 region has the DNA TGTGCCAGCAGCAGTCCCGGGACCAACCCGACCAATGAGCAGTTCTTC.

This clonotype was found many times. The chain recombines TRBV4-3 with TRBJ1-2, with D hard to call. CDR1 LGHNA and CDR2 YSLEER come from the germline V gene. This CDR3 spans 14 amino acids. V lost 0 bases, J lost 2 bases, and 7 bases lay in between. DNA for the CDR3: TGCGCCAGCAGCCAAGAATCCTGGAACTATGGCTACACCTTC. Its translation is CASSQESWNYGYTF.

This clonotype has at least ten counts. The rearrangement uses TRBV6-1 and TRBJ2-7, with no clear D. This CDR3 is 13 amino acids long. Trimming left V 5 bases short and J 6 bases short, with 14 bases between. Germline lookup yields CDR1 MNHNS and CDR2 SASEGT. This CDR3 reads CASSYYDGSEQYF. The CDR3 nucleotides are TGTGCCAGCAGTTACTATGATGGCAGCGAGCAGTACTTC.

The genes are TRBV4-1 and TRBJ2-7; D might be TRBD1 or TRBD2, each matching 5 bases. Germline V gives CDR1 MGHRA, CDR2 YSYEKL. This CDR3 is 15 amino acids long. V lost 4 bases to trimming and J lost 3 bases, with 16 bases between them. Written as DNA, the CDR3 is TGCGCCAGCAGCCCCCACCCGGGACCATACTACGAGCAGTACTTC. Protein product: CASSPHPGPYYEQYF.

This clonotype has only a few counts. This sequence joins TRBV6-2 or TRBV6-3 and TRBJ1-6; TRBD1 aligns across 7 bases. Germline CDR1 MNHEY, CDR2 SVGEGT. The ends lost 6 bases at V and 7 bases at J; junction bases unmatched: 12. The CDR3 sequence is 16 residues long. Written as DNA, the CDR3 is TGTGCCAGCAGACCCGGGGGACAGAATTGGAATTCACCCCTCCACTTT. This gives the protein CASRPGGQNWNSPLHF.

This clonotype was found many times. J is TRBJ2-1 and V is TRBV27; 8 nucleotides line up with TRBD2. V shed 3 bases and J 5 bases; nucleotides not matched to a gene: 6. The V gene's germline CDR1 is MNHEY and CDR2 SMNVEV (reference sequence). The CDR3 contains 15 residues. The CDR3 protein is CASSFDLAGNNEQFF. The CDR3 nucleotides are TGTGCCAGCAGTTTCGACTTAGCGGGGAACAATGAGCAGTTCTTC.

Comments on this clonotype: It may be a read error: a sequence one base away is much more abundant. The CDR3 coding sequence is TGTGCCAGCAGTTCTACAGGAACAGCTTTTCGTCGAGGCAATCAGCGCCAGCATTTT. It encodes CASSSTGTAFRRGNQRQHF. The V gene is TRBV6-2 or TRBV6-3, the J gene TRBJ1-5; tentatively, D is TRBD1 (5 bases). The CDR3 runs to 19 residues. Germline V gene lookup returns CDR1 MNHEY and CDR2 SVGEGT.

CDR3 loop: CASSLRLVYNEQFF. As DNA, the CDR3 is TGTGCCAGCAGCTTACGACTAGTATACAATGAGCAGTTCTTC. The chain carries TRBV7-2 and TRBJ2-1, with D possibly being TRBD2 (6 bases). Trimming removed 2 bases at V and 4 bases at J, with 9 bases between. The length of the CDR3 is 14 residues. Germline V gene sequence: CDR1 SGHTA, CDR2 FQGNSA. The full variable domain, its missing parts supplied by reference TRBV7-2 and TRBJ2-1, is GAGVSQSPSNKVTEKGKDVELRCDPISGHTALYWYRQSLGQGLEFLIYFQGNSAPDKSGLPSDRFSAERTGGSVSTLTIQRTQQEDSAVYLCASSLRLVYNEQFFGPGTRLTVL.

This rearrangement joins TRBV28 to TRBJ2-5; 11 bases map to TRBD2. This CDR3 contains 13 residues. The V and J ends lost 7 bases and 4 bases, in that order; junction bases with no gene match: 2. Germline values: CDR1 MDHEN, CDR2 SYDVKM. DNA of the CDR3: TGTGCCAGCACCCTAGCGGGAGGAGAGACCCAGTACTTC. Translating gives CASTLAGGETQYF.

This clonotype was seen at least ten times. The CDR3 DNA sequence: TGTGCCAGCAGGGATTTCCCTCAATACTTATACTATGGCTACACCTTC. It is translated as CASRDFPQYLYYGYTF. V is TRBV6-1 and J is TRBJ1-2; D uncertain. V dropped 6 bases and J dropped 3 bases, with 20 bases sitting between them. The CDR3 sequence is 16 residues long. Germline V gene data show CDR1 as MNHNS and CDR2 as SASEGT.

This clonotype occurred many times. This chain joins TRBV19 and TRBJ1-1; D is ambiguous. Trimming removed 5 bases from V and 3 bases from J, with 10 bases in between. Germline V gene lookup returns CDR1 LNHDA and CDR2 SQIVND (reference sequence). This CDR3 contains 13 residues. CDR3 nucleotides: TGTGCCAGTAGTGCGCGGTACGACACTGAAGCTTTCTTT. Protein: CASSARYDTEAFF.

V and J are TRBV5-1 and TRBJ1-5, with D perhaps TRBD1 (5 bases). In germline, CDR1 is SGHRS, CDR2 YFSETQ. Trimming stripped 2 bases from V and 10 bases from J, with 19 bases between. The CDR3 length is 15 residues. CDR3 DNA: TGCGCCAGCAGCTTTACCCCGGGGGGAAGTGATCCCCAGCATTTT. Protein sequence: CASSFTPGGSDPQHF.